The present T cell receptor beta chain was sequenced within a study of blood T cell repertoires in COVID-19. As for the study in general: Sites across the United States, Italy and Spain contributed samples from acute and convalescent COVID-19.

CDR3 length: 15 residues. Trimming took off 8 bases at V and 8 bases at J, with 19 bases between the two ends. CDR1 MNHEY and CDR2 SVGAGI come from the germline V gene. Only in-frame clones appear in the TCRdb table, and some are missing; sequencing was by immunoSEQ multiplex PCR. The sample yields some 160,000 clones, just under 90% seen once. The sequencing input was peripheral blood. The source of this sequence is a woman between 65 and 79 years old with COVID-19, enrolled during active disease. The rearrangement links TRBV6-5 to TRBJ1-6, with D possibly TRBD1 on 5 matching bases. CDR3 amino acids: CASASPGQSDSPLHF. The CDR3 DNA is TGTGCCAGCGCTTCCCCCGGACAAAGTGATTCACCCCTCCACTTT.